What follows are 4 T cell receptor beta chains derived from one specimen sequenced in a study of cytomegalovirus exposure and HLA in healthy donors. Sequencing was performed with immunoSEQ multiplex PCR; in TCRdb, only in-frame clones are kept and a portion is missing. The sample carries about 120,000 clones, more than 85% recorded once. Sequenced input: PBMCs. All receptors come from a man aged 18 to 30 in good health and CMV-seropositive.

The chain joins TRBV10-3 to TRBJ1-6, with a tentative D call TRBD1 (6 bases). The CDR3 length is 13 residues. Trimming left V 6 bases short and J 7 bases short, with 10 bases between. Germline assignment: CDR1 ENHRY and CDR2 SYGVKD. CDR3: CAIRQGINSPLHF. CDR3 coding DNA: TGTGCCATCAGACAGGGAATCAATTCACCCCTCCACTTT.

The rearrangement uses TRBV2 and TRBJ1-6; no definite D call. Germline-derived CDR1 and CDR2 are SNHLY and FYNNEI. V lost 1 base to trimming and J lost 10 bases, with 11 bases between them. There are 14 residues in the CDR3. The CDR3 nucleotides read TGTGCCAGCAGTGAAGGAGGCGGCGGGTCACCCCTCCACTTT. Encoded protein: CASSEGGGGSPLHF.

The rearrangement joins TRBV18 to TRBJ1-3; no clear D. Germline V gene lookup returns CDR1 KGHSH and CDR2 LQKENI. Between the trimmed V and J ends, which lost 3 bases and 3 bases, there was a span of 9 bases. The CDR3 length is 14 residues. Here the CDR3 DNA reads TGTGCCAGCTCACCCGGGGATGGTGGAAACACCATATATTTT. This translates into CASSPGDGGNTIYF.

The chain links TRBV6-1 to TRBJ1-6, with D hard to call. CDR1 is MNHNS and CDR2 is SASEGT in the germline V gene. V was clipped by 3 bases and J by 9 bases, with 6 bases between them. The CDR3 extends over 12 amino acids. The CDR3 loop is CASSDEGSPLHF. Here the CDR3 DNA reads TGTGCCAGCAGTGATGAGGGTTCACCCCTCCACTTT.